A selection of T cell receptor beta chains follows, all from one sample in a study of shared clonotypes between healthy human individuals. The assay was immunoSEQ multiplex PCR, and TCRdb's table has in-frame clones only and misses some. The sample holds roughly 2 million clones; about 95% are singletons and the top ten take more than 0.95%. Material for sequencing was naive CD8+ T cells sorted from blood. The receptors shown here come from a man younger than 35 in good health. CDR3s include the opening cysteine and the closing phenylalanine or tryptophan. A D gene is named only where the DNA matches it firmly. Not all rows give a size; the values are once, few, many and, for expanded clones, a class.

D	V	length	J	size	DNA	CDR3
TRBD2	TRBV7-9	16	TRBJ2-1	.	TGTGCCAGCAGCTTAGGGGCTAGCGGGACCTACAATGAGCAGTTCTTC	CASSLGASGTYNEQFF
TRBD1	TRBV27	14	TRBJ2-5	.	TGTGCCAGCAGTTTATCGGCAGGGGGAGAGACCCAGTACTTC	CASSLSAGGETQYF
TRBD1	TRBV7-9	13	TRBJ2-1	.	TGTGCCAGCAGCCTCGACAGGGACAATGAGCAGTTCTTC	CASSLDRDNEQFF
.	TRBV7-2	15	TRBJ2-3	.	TGTGCCAGCAGCCCCGGGCGGTCCCGAGCAGATACGCAGTATTTT	CASSPGRSRADTQYF
.	TRBV6-1	15	TRBJ2-2	.	TGTGCCAGCTACCTCGGGGACGGGGCACCGGGGGAGCTGTTTTTT	CASYLGDGAPGELFF
.	TRBV27	15	TRBJ1-2	.	TGTGCCAGCAGTTCCTGGTTGGGGGCGAACAGCGGCTACACCTTC	CASSSWLGANSGYTF
.	TRBV29-1	13	TRBJ1-2	.	TGCAGCGTTGAAGACACAGTGCACTATGGCTACACCTTC	CSVEDTVHYGYTF
.	TRBV7-6	15	TRBJ1-1	.	TGTGCCAGCAGCTCGACAGCTTATCTAAACACTGAAGCTTTCTTT	CASSSTAYLNTEAFF
.	TRBV5-6	11	TRBJ2-7	.	TGTGCCAGCAGCTTGGTGGGGGAGCAGTACTTC	CASSLVGEQYF
.	TRBV27	11	TRBJ2-3	.	TGTGCCAGCGCGAAAACAGATACGCAGTATTTT	CASAKTDTQYF
TRBD1	TRBV4-1	16	TRBJ2-7	.	TGCGCCAGCAGCCAAGGGACAGGGAACAAGTGGCACGAGCAGTACTTC	CASSQGTGNKWHEQYF
.	TRBV13	14	TRBJ1-4	.	TGTGCCAGCAGTGGGGAGACCCCAAATGAAAAACTGTTTTTT	CASSGETPNEKLFF
TRBD2	TRBV7-9	16	TRBJ2-3	.	TGTGCCAGCAGCTTATCACTAGCGGTTAACACAGATACGCAGTATTTT	CASSLSLAVNTDTQYF
.	TRBV6-5	15	TRBJ2-2	.	TGTGCCAGCAGATTTGGGGACGGCGGGGCCGGGGAGCTGTTTTTT	CASRFGDGGAGELFF
TRBD1	TRBV5-4	15	TRBJ2-7	.	TGTGCCAGCAGCTCGACGTTAGGGACAGCCTACGAGCAGTACTTC	CASSSTLGTAYEQYF
TRBD1	TRBV7-9	15	TRBJ2-7	.	TGTGCCAGCAGTCGAGGTGAGGGGGCCTACTACGAGCAGTACTTC	CASSRGEGAYYEQYF
.	TRBV9	14	TRBJ1-6	.	TGTGCCAGCAGCGTAGCTGGGGGGTACGAACCCCTCCACTTT	CASSVAGGYEPLHF
.	TRBV7-2	15	TRBJ2-7	.	TGTGCCAGCACCCAGGAACGGAATCCTCCCTACGAGCAGTACTTC	CASTQERNPPYEQYF
.	TRBV27	13	TRBJ1-4	.	TGTGCCAGCAGTTTAAACGAGATCGAAAAACTGTTTTTT	CASSLNEIEKLFF
.	TRBV30	13	TRBJ2-5	.	TGTGCCTGGACCGACCTAGGGGGAGAGACCCAGTACTTC	CAWTDLGGETQYF
.	TRBV5-4	12	TRBJ1-2	.	TGTGCCAGCAGCCCACCATCGGAGAGGGCGACCTTC	CASSPPSERATF
TRBD1	TRBV9	13	TRBJ2-1	.	TGTGCCAGCAGCATCAGACAGGGGAATGAGCAGTTCTTC	CASSIRQGNEQFF
.	TRBV19	13	TRBJ1-2	.	TGTGCCGGGAAGACTGAATCGGACTATGGCTACACCTTC	CAGKTESDYGYTF
TRBD1	TRBV11-2	15	TRBJ2-5	.	TGTGCCAGCAGCTCCGGACAGGGGGCCGGAGAGACCCAGTACTTC	CASSSGQGAGETQYF
TRBD2	TRBV19	15	TRBJ2-7	once	TGTGCCAGTAGTTTTACTAGCGGGGTCTCCTACGAGCAGTACTTC	CASSFTSGVSYEQYF
.	TRBV6-5	12	TRBJ2-7	.	TGTGCCAGCAGTCCTAGCGTCCGCGAGCAGTACTTC	CASSPSVREQYF
.	TRBV5-1	14	TRBJ1-1	.	TGCGCCAGCAGCTTGTTCGGGACCAACACTGAAGCTTTCTTT	CASSLFGTNTEAFF
.	TRBV5-4	16	TRBJ2-7	.	TGTGCCAGCAGCTCGTCCCGTTGGGGGGTCCCCTACGAGCAGTACTTC	CASSSSRWGVPYEQYF
.	TRBV28	15	TRBJ1-5	.	TGTGCCAGCAGTTTATTTAGGCAGAGCAATCAGCCCCAGCATTTT	CASSLFRQSNQPQHF
.	TRBV5-1	14	TRBJ1-1	.	TGCGCCAGCAGCGGCCCACAGGGATGGACTGAAGCTTTCTTT	CASSGPQGWTEAFF
.	TRBV18	17	TRBJ2-3	.	TGTGCCAGCTCACCCGATCGTGGCGCCGGGGAGGCAGATACGCAGTATTTT	CASSPDRGAGEADTQYF
.	TRBV27	12	TRBJ2-1	.	TGTGCCAGCAGTCCCCGCGGGGATGAGCAGTTCTTC	CASSPRGDEQFF
.	TRBV27	15	TRBJ2-7	.	TGTGCCAGCAGTTTAGAGGGAGCCTCTAGTTACGAGCAGTACTTC	CASSLEGASSYEQYF
.	TRBV28	16	TRBJ2-1	.	TGTGCCAGCAGTTTACAGGGGGGGGCCGGCCACAATGAGCAGTTCTTC	CASSLQGGAGHNEQFF
.	TRBV7-6	14	TRBJ1-5	.	TGTGCCAGCAGCCGCGGACGGGGCAATCAGCCCCAGCATTTT	CASSRGRGNQPQHF
.	TRBV4-3	14	TRBJ2-4	once	TGCGCCAGCAGCCCACAGGAGGGCAAAAACATTCAGTACTTC	CASSPQEGKNIQYF